Following are 3 T cell receptor beta chains from one sample sequenced in a study of shared clonotypes between healthy human individuals (dated by TCRdb to 2019 to 2021). Library method: the immunoSEQ multiplex PCR assay. TCRdb provides this immuneACCESS table in a form limited to in-frame rearrangements. Some clones are lacking; in checked studies, under half of them reflect an unresolved V gene, and why the rest are absent is not known. This sample comprises some 2.4 million clones, approximately 94% of them detected only once. The ten largest account for about 0.38% of the sample. The sequencing input was naive CD4+ T cells from PBMCs. The cell subset or site label of this sample denotes: CD45RA+ positively selected. These receptors all come from a man aged 18 to 30 in good health. Some clones in this sample may be carry-over from other donors' samples.

The J gene is TRBJ2-3, the V gene TRBV2; 7 bases are shared with TRBD1. This CDR3 spans 13 amino acids. V lost 5 bases to trimming and J lost 6 bases; unmatched junction nucleotides: 5. CDR1 is SNHLY and CDR2 is FYNNEI in the germline V gene. In nucleotides, the CDR3 is TGTGCCAGCAGTACCGACAGGGTGGATACGCAGTATTTT. Residues: CASSTDRVDTQYF.

The chain couples TRBV6-1 to TRBJ1-3, with D unclear. Germline V gene data show CDR1 as MNHNS and CDR2 as SASEGT. The V end was cut by 4 bases, the J end by 7 bases, with 8 bases between. This CDR3 is 12 amino acids long. The CDR3 reads CASSVQFNTIYF. The CDR3 bases are TGTGCCAGCAGTGTACAGTTTAACACCATATATTTT.

This chain connects TRBV29-1 to TRBJ2-7, with D possibly matching TRBD2 (5 bases). Trimming took off 6 bases at V and 2 bases at J, with 14 bases between the two ends. CDR1 is SQVTM, CDR2 ANQGSEA, per germline. CDR3 length equals 13 residues. CDR3 sequence: CSVLRGSPYEQYF. Here the CDR3 DNA reads TGCAGCGTGTTACGCGGGTCACCCTACGAGCAGTACTTC.